This T cell receptor (beta chain) was documented in a study of shared clonotypes between healthy human individuals. Study as a whole: Per donor, three plates held CD4 naive cells, three held CD4 memory, two held CD8 naive and one held CD8 memory.

To note about this clone: The antigen remains undetermined.

The CD4+ fraction was divided into a CD45RA+ naive subset and a CD45RA-negative memory subset. The ends were cut back, 6 bases at V and 0 bases at J, with 15 bases in the middle. Germline V gene lookup returns CDR1 SGHDT and CDR2 YYEEEE. CDR3 length equals 16 residues. Sequencing was performed with immunoSEQ multiplex PCR; in TCRdb, only in-frame clones are kept and a portion is missing. The data hold roughly 2 million clones, with roughly 94% observed a single time. Points from the study as a whole: Approximately 4.9% of naive CD4 clonotypes were shared across several donors.

The V and J genes are TRBV5-6 and TRBJ1-4; D ambiguous. The sequence derives from a man aged 18-30 years in good health. Material for sequencing was naive CD4+ T cells sorted from blood. Subset reported: CD45RA+ positively selected. The CDR3 loop reads CASNPRGFATNEKLFF. CDR3 sequence (DNA): TGTGCCAGCAACCCCCGGGGTTTTGCAACTAATGAAAAACTGTTTTTT.